The TCR beta chain described here comes from a study of T cell changes during pregnancy in multiple sclerosis. Method: immunoSEQ multiplex PCR; TCRdb's copy keeps in-frame clones and lacks some. The data show approximately 66,000 clones, 85% to 95% seen once. Germline V gene data show CDR1 as GTSNPN and CDR2 as SVGIG (reference sequence). The length of the CDR3 is 13 residues. V dropped 4 bases and J dropped 2; count of bases not matched to a gene: 3. This clone was observed a handful of times. The receptor's source is a female donor in good health, enrolled as a control in a pregnancy study. J is TRBJ1-1 and V is TRBV30; 8 bases are a match to TRBD1. The starting material was peripheral blood, obtained in the third trimester of pregnancy. The CDR3 protein is CAWTGQGNTEAFF. CDR3 DNA: TGTGCCTGGACCGGACAGGGAAACACTGAAGCTTTCTTT.